This TCR beta chain was sequenced for a study of shared clonotypes between healthy human individuals. V lost 6 bases and J 0 bases, leaving 15 bases between the germline ends. The CDR3 is 15 amino acids. Germline V gene lookup returns CDR1 KGHSH and CDR2 LQKENI. This clone is a singleton in its sample. Method: immunoSEQ multiplex PCR; TCRdb's copy keeps in-frame clones and lacks some. Of around 1.5 million clones in the sample, 98% were seen once. The chain carries TRBV18 and TRBJ2-7; D gene uncertain. Specimen: naive CD4+ T cells sorted from blood. Subset reported: CD45RA+ positively selected. This TCR was sampled from a man younger than 40 in good health. CDR3 sequence: CASSHDKSASYEQYF. The CDR3 DNA is TGTGCCAGCTCGCATGACAAGTCGGCCTCCTACGAGCAGTACTTC.